The 4 T cell receptor beta chains below all came from one sample that was sequenced in a study of OX40 agonist ivuxolimab in advanced cancers. The repertoire was sequenced with immunoSEQ multiplex PCR; TCRdb's copy has only in-frame clones and lacks some. The sample holds roughly 56,000 clones; around 83% are singletons and the top ten take approximately 4.7%. Specimen: CD4+ or CD8+ T cells sorted from blood, collected in a trial of the OX40 agonist ivuxolimab. The receptors stem from an adult with an advanced solid tumor such as melanoma, head and neck, liver or kidney cancer.

V and J are TRBV11-2 and TRBJ2-1, with 7 bases fitting TRBD2. Germline V CDR1 and CDR2: SGHAT, FQNNGV. This CDR3 has 16 amino acids. After removal of 6 bases from V and 7 bases from J, the junction contained 15 bases not matched to a gene. The CDR3 reads CASSPGGGRQRNEQFF. In DNA, the CDR3 is TGTGCCAGCAGTCCCGGCGGGGGACGTCAACGAAATGAGCAGTTCTTC. The full variable domain, completed using reference TRBV11-2 and TRBJ2-1, is EAGVAQSPRYKIIEKRQSVAFWCNPISGHATLYWYQQILGQGPKLLIQFQNNGVVDDSQLPKDRFSAERLKGVDSTLKIQPAKLEDSAVYLCASSPGGGRQRNEQFFGPGTRLTVL.

The CDR3 sequence: CASRLGQSTDTQYF. The DNA for the CDR3 is TGTGCCAGCAGACTAGGACAAAGCACAGATACGCAGTATTTT. The gene calls are TRBV27 and TRBJ2-3; D possibly matches TRBD1 or TRBD2 (5 bases each). The CDR3 has 14 amino acids. The V gene's germline CDR1 is MNHEY and CDR2 SMNVEV (reference sequence). Trimming left V 6 bases short and J 0 bases short, with 10 bases between.

The chain employs TRBV27 and TRBJ2-3, with unresolved D. CDR3 length: 16 residues. The V and J ends lost 6 bases and 4 bases respectively, with 20 bases between them. Per germline, CDR1 MNHEY and CDR2 SMNVEV (reference sequence). In nucleotides, the CDR3 is TGTGCCAGCAGCCCACACCCCGCTGGCGTCGCAGATACGCAGTATTTT. Translated: CASSPHPAGVADTQYF.

About this clone: Relative to the germline gene, one junction end is altered; a read error may explain this. The rearrangement uses TRBV25-1 and TRBJ1-2, with D uncertain. There are 13 residues in the CDR3. CDR1 is MGHDK, CDR2 SYGVNS, per germline. The CDR3 reads CANSDTANYGYTF. The CDR3, as DNA: TGTGCCAACAGTGATACAGCTAACTATGGCTACACCTTC.